The TCR beta chain described here comes from a study of T cell repertoires in cytomegalovirus infection. Whole-study context: The authors used CMV epitopes that were HLA-C-restricted (recently identified) and HLA-B-restricted (well studied). Indications of both CMV infection and matching HLA type were provided by public TCR beta signatures.

This clonotype was detected a few times. The antigen is undetermined. This CDR3 has 15 residues. Germline loops: CDR1 SEHNR, CDR2 FQNEAQ (reference sequence). V lost 8 bases and J lost 2; bases outside the gene matches: 8. General observations from the study: People with CMV and the relevant HLA were identified by cumulative public TCR beta family frequency. Dominant in the ex vivo response were TCR beta clonotypes restricted by HLA-C and specific for CMV.

TCRdb independently ran MiXCR on the reads; one entry per CDR3 protein. The table lists fewer than 900,000 distinct CDR3 sequences, almost 30% of them singletons. The gene calls are TRBV7-9 and TRBJ2-3, with 9 positions matching TRBD2. The source of this sequence is a human donor in good health (CMV status not recorded). Some clones in this sample may be carry-over from other donors' samples. Sequenced here: cultured CD8+ T cells from PBMCs, sampled from culture after CMV antigen stimulation. CDR3: CASLWLAGTTDTQYF. As DNA, the CDR3 is TGTGCCAGCTTATGGCTAGCGGGGACCACAGATACGCAGTATTTT.